What follows are 3 T cell receptor beta chains derived from one specimen sequenced in a study of OX40 agonist ivuxolimab in advanced cancers. Only in-frame clones appear in the TCRdb table, and some are missing; sequencing was by immunoSEQ multiplex PCR. Of about 82,000 clones in the sample, around 78% are singletons; the top ten hold more than 0.7%. Sequenced material: CD4+ or CD8+ T cells sorted from blood, taken in a trial of the OX40 agonist ivuxolimab. The receptors here all came from an adult with an advanced solid tumor such as melanoma, head and neck, liver or kidney cancer.

The chain is built from TRBV7-2 and TRBJ2-2; a possible D gene is TRBD2 (5 bases). This CDR3 contains 12 residues. The V gene lost 8 bases and the J gene lost 6 bases, with 10 bases spanning the gap. The V gene's germline CDR1 is SGHTA and CDR2 FQGNSA. The CDR3 region is CASGNGAGELFF. The CDR3 coding sequence is TGTGCCAGCGGCAACGGGGCCGGGGAGCTGTTTTTT.

V usage is TRBV9 and J usage is TRBJ2-5, with D tentatively TRBD2 (7 bases). The CDR3 loop spans 14 amino acids. The germline V gene encodes CDR1 SGDLS and CDR2 YYNGEE. V lost 6 bases and J 3 bases, leaving 15 bases between the germline ends. CDR3 amino acids: CASILGGAEETQYF. CDR3 in DNA: TGTGCCAGCATCCTTGGGGGGGCGGAAGAGACCCAGTACTTC.

The rearrangement links TRBV4-3 to TRBJ2-7; a weak D match, TRBD2 (6 bases). The length of the CDR3 is 16 residues. Germline CDR1 LGHNA, CDR2 YSLEER. Trimming stripped 1 base from V and 4 bases from J, with 17 bases between. CDR3 sequence: CASSQVGMEGRYEQYF. The CDR3 DNA reads TGCGCCAGCAGCCAAGTAGGGATGGAGGGACGATACGAGCAGTACTTC.